The TCR beta chain described here comes from a study of shared clonotypes between healthy human individuals. Broader study findings: The study drew on few donors, limiting represented genetic and exposure-history diversity.

There are 14 residues in the CDR3. Trimming removed 6 bases at V and 3 bases at J, with 14 bases between. Germline CDR1 reads SEHNR; CDR2 reads FQNEAQ (reference sequence). The sorted-subset replicate PCRs were given 150 to 200 ng DNA, which is 30,000 to 35,000 T cell genomes. Profiled with immunoSEQ multiplex PCR; TCRdb holds only in-frame clones, not every one. The profile covers about 1.1 million clones, with 70% to 80% appearing a single time and 0.52% taken by the ten largest. On this clone itself: Its antigen remains unidentified.

The rearrangement joins TRBV7-9 to TRBJ1-1, with no clear D. Source material: memory CD4+ T cells from PBMCs. Subset of the sample: CD45RA-negative fraction. This receptor was taken from a man younger than 35 in good health. Some clones in this sample may be carry-over from other donors' samples. The CDR3 sequence is CASREKGGYTEAFF. CDR3 in DNA: TGTGCCAGCAGAGAAAAGGGAGGGTACACTGAAGCTTTCTTT.